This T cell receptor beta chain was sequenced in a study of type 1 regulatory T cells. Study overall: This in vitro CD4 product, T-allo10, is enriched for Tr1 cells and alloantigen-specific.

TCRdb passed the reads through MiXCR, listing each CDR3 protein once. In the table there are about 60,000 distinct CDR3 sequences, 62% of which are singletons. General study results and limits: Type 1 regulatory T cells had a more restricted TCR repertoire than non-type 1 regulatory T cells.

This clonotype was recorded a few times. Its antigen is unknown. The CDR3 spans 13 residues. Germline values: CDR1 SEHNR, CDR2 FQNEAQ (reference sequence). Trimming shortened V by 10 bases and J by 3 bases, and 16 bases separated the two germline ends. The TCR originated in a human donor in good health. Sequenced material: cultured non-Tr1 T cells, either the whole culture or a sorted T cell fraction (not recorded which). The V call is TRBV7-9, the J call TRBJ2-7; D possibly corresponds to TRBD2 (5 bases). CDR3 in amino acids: CATGERIVYEQYF. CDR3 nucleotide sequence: TGTGCCACCGGGGAGCGAATAGTCTACGAGCAGTACTTC.